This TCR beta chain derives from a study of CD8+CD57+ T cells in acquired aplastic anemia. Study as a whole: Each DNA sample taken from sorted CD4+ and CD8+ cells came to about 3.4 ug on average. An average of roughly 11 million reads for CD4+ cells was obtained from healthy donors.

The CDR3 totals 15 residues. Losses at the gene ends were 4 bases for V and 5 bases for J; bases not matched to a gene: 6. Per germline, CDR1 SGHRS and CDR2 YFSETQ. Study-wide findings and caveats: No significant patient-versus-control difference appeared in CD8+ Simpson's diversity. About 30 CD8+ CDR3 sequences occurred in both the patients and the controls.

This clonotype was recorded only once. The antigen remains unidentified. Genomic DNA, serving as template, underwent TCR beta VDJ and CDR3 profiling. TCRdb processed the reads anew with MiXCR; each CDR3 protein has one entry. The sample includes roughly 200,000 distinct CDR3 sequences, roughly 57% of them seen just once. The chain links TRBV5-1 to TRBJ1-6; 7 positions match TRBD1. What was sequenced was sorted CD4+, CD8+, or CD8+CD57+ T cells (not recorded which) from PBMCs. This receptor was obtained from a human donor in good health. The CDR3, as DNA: TGCGCCAGCAGCCCCGTGGGACAGCATAATTCACCCCTCCACTTT. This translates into CASSPVGQHNSPLHF.